The 7 T cell receptor beta chains reported below all come from one sample, sequenced in a study of cytomegalovirus exposure and HLA in healthy donors. The PCR had 60 Vbeta and 13 Jbeta primers. Profiling relied on immunoSEQ multiplex PCR, and the TCRdb table lists in-frame clones only, not all of them. The table lists around 170,000 clones, around 78% of them singletons. The sequenced sample consisted of PBMCs. Source of these receptors: a woman aged 50 to 65 in good health and CMV-seropositive.

The count of this clone is one. CDR3 in amino acids: CASSDNRGGLGNTIYF. CDR3 DNA sequence: TGTGCCAGCAGCGATAACAGGGGCGGTTTAGGAAACACCATATATTTT. The chain recombines TRBV13 with TRBJ1-3; TRBD1 agrees at 7 bases. Germline V gene data show CDR1 as PRHDT and CDR2 as FYEKMQ (reference sequence). V trimming: 5 bases; J trimming: 4 bases; junction bases outside the gene matches: 11. The CDR3 consists of 16 residues.

This chain connects TRBV2 to TRBJ1-6; tentatively, D is TRBD1 (5 bases). The CDR3 runs 13 residues. Germline V gives CDR1 SNHLY, CDR2 FYNNEI. V lost 6 bases and J lost 7, with 10 bases in between. The CDR3 DNA reads as TGTGCCAGCAGGACAGTGGAAAATTCACCCCTCCACTTT. Translation gives CASRTVENSPLHF.

The table lists this clone with a few counts. The chain is built from TRBV5-4 and TRBJ2-1; D gene ambiguous. Trimming removed 3 bases from V and 5 bases from J, with 12 bases in between. The germline V gene has CDR1 SGHNT and CDR2 YYREEE (reference sequence). The CDR3 spans 14 residues. CDR3: CASSSLLYNNEQFF. Written as DNA, the CDR3 is TGTGCCAGCAGCTCCTTATTATACAACAATGAGCAGTTCTTC.

The chain recombines TRBV5-1 with TRBJ1-2; 11 bases agree with TRBD1. Germline assignment: CDR1 SGHRS and CDR2 YFSETQ. The CDR3 extends over 18 amino acids. The V segment lost 6 bases and the J segment 0 bases; nucleotides outside the gene matches: 13. CDR3 protein: CASMPRGTGGTANYGYTF. The CDR3, as DNA: TGCGCCAGCATGCCCCGCGGGACAGGGGGAACAGCTAACTATGGCTACACCTTC.

The V gene is TRBV2, the J gene TRBJ1-2, with 12 bases lining up with TRBD1. Germline V gene sequence: CDR1 SNHLY, CDR2 FYNNEI. Trimming at V came to 6 bases and at J to 4 bases, leaving 3 bases not matched to a gene. The CDR3 covers 14 residues. The chain's CDR3 is CASRGTGGSYGYTF. CDR3 bases: TGTGCCAGCAGGGGGACAGGGGGCAGCTATGGCTACACCTTC.

V and J are TRBV5-4 and TRBJ1-5, with D hard to call. The CDR3 loop spans 15 amino acids. Trimming removed 0 bases from V and 5 bases from J, with 12 bases in between. Looked up from germline, CDR1 is SGHNT and CDR2 is YYREEE (reference sequence). The CDR3, as DNA: TGTGCCAGCAGCTTGGACAGCTCACCCCATCAGCCCCAGCATTTT. It yields the protein CASSLDSSPHQPQHF.

On this clone: The same CDR3 also results from other DNA sequences found in this sample. The gene calls are TRBV5-1 and TRBJ2-3, with 8 bases identical to TRBD1. The CDR3 consists of 14 residues. The ends lost 4 bases at V and 5 bases at J; junction bases unmatched: 6. The germline V gene has CDR1 SGHRS and CDR2 YFSETQ. DNA of the CDR3: TGCGCCAGCAGCCCCGGGACAGGAGAAGATACGCAGTATTTT. Protein sequence: CASSPGTGEDTQYF.